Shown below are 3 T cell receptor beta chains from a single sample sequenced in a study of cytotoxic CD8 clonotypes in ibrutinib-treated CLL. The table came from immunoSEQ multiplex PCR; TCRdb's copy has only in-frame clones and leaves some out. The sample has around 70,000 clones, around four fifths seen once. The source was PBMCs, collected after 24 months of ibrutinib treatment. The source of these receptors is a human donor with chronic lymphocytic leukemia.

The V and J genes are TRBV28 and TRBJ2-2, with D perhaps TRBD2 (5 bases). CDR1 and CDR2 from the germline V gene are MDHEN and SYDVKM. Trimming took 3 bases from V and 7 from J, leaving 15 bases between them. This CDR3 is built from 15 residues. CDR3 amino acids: CASSLLGLLGGELFF. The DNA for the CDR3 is TGTGCCAGCAGTTTGCTTGGACTTTTGGGCGGGGAGCTGTTTTTT.

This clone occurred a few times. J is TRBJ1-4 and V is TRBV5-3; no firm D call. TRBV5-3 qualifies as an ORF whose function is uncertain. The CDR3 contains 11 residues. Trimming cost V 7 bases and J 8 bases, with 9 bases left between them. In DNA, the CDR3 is TGTGCCAGATCCAGAGGAGAAAAACTGTTTTTT. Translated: CARSRGEKLFF.

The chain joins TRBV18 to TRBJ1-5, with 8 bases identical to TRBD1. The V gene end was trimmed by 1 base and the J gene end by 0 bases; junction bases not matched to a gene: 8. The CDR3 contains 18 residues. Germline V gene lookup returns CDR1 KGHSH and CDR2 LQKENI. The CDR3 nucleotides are TGTGCCAGCTCACCACTGGGACAGGAGGGCTATAGCAATCAGCCCCAGCATTTT. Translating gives CASSPLGQEGYSNQPQHF.